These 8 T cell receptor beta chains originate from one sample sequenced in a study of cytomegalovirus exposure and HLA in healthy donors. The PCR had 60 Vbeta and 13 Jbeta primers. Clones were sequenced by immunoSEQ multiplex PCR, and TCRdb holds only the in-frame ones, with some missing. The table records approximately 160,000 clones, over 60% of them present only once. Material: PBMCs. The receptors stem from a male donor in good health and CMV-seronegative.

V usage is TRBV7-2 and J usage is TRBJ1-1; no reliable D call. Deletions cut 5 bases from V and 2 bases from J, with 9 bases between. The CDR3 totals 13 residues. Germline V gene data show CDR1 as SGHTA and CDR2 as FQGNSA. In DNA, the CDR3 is TGTGCCAGCAGCCCCCAATCAAACACTGAAGCTTTCTTT. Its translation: CASSPQSNTEAFF.

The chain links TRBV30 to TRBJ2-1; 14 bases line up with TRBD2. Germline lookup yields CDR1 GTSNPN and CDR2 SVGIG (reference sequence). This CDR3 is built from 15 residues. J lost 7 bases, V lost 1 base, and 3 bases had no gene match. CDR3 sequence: CAWSARLAGGNEQFF. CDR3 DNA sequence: TGTGCCTGGAGTGCTCGACTAGCGGGAGGGAATGAGCAGTTCTTC.

CDR3 sequence (DNA): TGTGCCAGCAGCGTAGGTCGGGCAGGGGACGGGGCCAACGTCCTGACTTTC. Translation: CASSVGRAGDGANVLTF. The chain combines TRBV9 with TRBJ2-6, with a tentative D call TRBD1 (6 bases). The CDR3 covers 17 residues. The V gene's germline CDR1 is SGDLS and CDR2 YYNGEE. V was shortened by 0 bases and J by 4 bases, with 14 bases between the two germline ends.

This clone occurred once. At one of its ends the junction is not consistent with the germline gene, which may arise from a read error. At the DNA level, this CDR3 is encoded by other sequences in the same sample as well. The CDR3 region is CASSLGGGETQYF. The CDR3 coding sequence is TGCGCCAGCAGCCTGGGAGGGGGAGAGACTCAGTACTTC. The chain combines TRBV5-1 with TRBJ2-5; D possibly corresponds to TRBD2 (7 bases). CDR1 and CDR2 (germline): SGHRS, YFSETQ. The CDR3 runs 13 residues.

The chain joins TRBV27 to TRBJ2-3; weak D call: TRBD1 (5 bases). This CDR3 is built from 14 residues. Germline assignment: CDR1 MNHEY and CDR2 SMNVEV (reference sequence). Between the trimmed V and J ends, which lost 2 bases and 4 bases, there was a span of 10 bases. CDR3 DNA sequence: TGTGCCAGCAGTTTACAGGGAAGGTCAGATACGCAGTATTTT. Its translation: CASSLQGRSDTQYF.

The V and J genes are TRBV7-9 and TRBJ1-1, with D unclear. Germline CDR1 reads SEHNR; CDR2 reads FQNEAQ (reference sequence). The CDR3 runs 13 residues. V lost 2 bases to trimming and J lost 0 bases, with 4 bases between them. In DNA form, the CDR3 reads TGTGCCAGCAGCTTACGTATGAACACTGAAGCTTTCTTT. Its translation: CASSLRMNTEAFF. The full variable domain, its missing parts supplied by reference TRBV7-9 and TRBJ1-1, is DTGVSQNPRHKITKRGQNVTFRCDPISEHNRLYWYRQTLGQGPEFLTYFQNEAQLEKSRLLSDRFSAERPKGSFSTLEIQRTEQGDSAMYLCASSLRMNTEAFFGQGTRLTVV.

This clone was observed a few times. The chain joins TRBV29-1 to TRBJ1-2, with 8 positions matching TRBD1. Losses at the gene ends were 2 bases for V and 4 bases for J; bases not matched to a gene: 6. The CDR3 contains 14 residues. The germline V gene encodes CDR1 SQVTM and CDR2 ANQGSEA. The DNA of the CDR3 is TGCAGCGTTGAAACCGGGGACAGGACCTATGGCTACACCTTC. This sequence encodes CSVETGDRTYGYTF.

CDR3 loop: CASSQDRVTGLAGGRSYNEQFF. CDR3 bases: TGTGCCAGCAGCCAAGACAGGGTTACGGGACTAGCGGGGGGACGCTCCTACAATGAGCAGTTCTTC. The chain is built from TRBV14 and TRBJ2-1, with 15 bases identical to TRBD2. The V segment lost 0 bases and the J segment 0 bases; nucleotides outside the gene matches: 12. Germline V gives CDR1 SGHDN, CDR2 FVKESK. This CDR3 is built from 22 residues.